A selection of T cell receptor beta chains follows, all from one sample in a study of vaccination and CD4 T cells after COVID-19. TCRdb reprocessed the PCR reads via MiXCR and lists one record per CDR3 protein. The profile shows thousands of distinct CDR3 sequences, around 38% of them singletons. These TCRs' antigens remain unknown. Sequencing was performed on CD4+ T cells from blood, cultured in vitro. The source of these receptors is a human donor in good health. Both conserved end residues are part of each CDR3. A D gene is named only where the DNA matches it firmly. Clone size appears in some rows only: once, few, many, or a class for an expanded clone.

size,J,D,V,CDR3,DNA
.,TRBJ2-2,TRBD1,TRBV19,CASSIPGGANTGELFF,TGTGCCAGTAGTATACCAGGGGGTGCGAACACCGGGGAGCTGTTTTTT
.,TRBJ2-7,TRBD2,TRBV7-6,CASSGLAGGPEQYF,TGTGCCAGCAGCGGACTAGCGGGAGGGCCCGAGCAGTACTTC
.,TRBJ2-5,.,TRBV19,CASSILALGQETQYF,TGTGCCAGTAGTATTTTGGCACTAGGCCAAGAGACCCAGTACTTC
.,TRBJ2-2,.,TRBV20-1,CPADWNTGELFF,TGCCCGGCGGACTGGAACACCGGGGAGCTGTTTTTT
.,TRBJ1-1,.,TRBV19,CASQRHLNTEAFF,TGTGCCAGTCAACGACACTTGAACACTGAAGCTTTCTTT
.,TRBJ2-7,TRBD1,TRBV5-1,CASSLGGTGPYEQYF,TGCGCCAGCAGCTTGGGGGGGACAGGGCCCTACGAGCAGTACTTC
few,TRBJ1-1,.,TRBV25-1,CASSVAGNTEAFF,TGTGCCAGCAGTGTCGCGGGAAACACTGAAGCTTTCTTT
few,TRBJ2-5,TRBD2,TRBV7-6,CASSPLVASGETQYF,TGTGCCAGCAGCCCCCTTGTGGCTAGCGGAGAGACCCAGTACTTC
few,TRBJ1-1,.,TRBV6-5,CASSYGTTPEAFF,TGTGCCAGCAGTTACGGGACAACGCCCGAAGCTTTCTTT
few,TRBJ2-5,TRBD2,TRBV12-3/TRBV12-4,CASSRLAGGNQETQYF,TGTGCCAGCAGTCGACTAGCGGGGGGCAACCAAGAGACCCAGTACTTC
few,TRBJ2-7,.,TRBV6-2/TRBV6-3,CASLSRTPTFYEQYF,TGTGCCAGCCTTTCACGTACCCCCACTTTCTACGAGCAGTACTTC
once,TRBJ1-2,.,TRBV6-4,CASRADMGRFSGYTF,TGTGCCAGCAGGGCCGACATGGGGCGCTTTAGTGGCTACACCTTC
.,TRBJ1-4,TRBD1,TRBV27,CASSQTGGREKLFF,TGTGCCAGCAGCCAGACAGGGGGCAGGGAAAAACTGTTTTTT
.,TRBJ2-7,.,TRBV19,CASSIGNRPYEQYF,TGTGCCAGTAGTATTGGAAACAGACCCTACGAGCAGTACTTC
few,TRBJ2-5,TRBD2,TRBV6-1,CASSEGAGGSETQYF,TGTGCCAGCAGTGAGGGTGCGGGAGGGTCGGAGACCCAGTACTTC
.,TRBJ1-2,TRBD1,TRBV19,CASRQTGRGAGYTF,TGTGCCAGTAGGCAGACAGGGCGGGGTGCTGGCTACACCTTC
.,TRBJ2-1,TRBD2,TRBV20-1,CSARDGGRALNEQFF,TGCAGTGCTAGAGACGGCGGGAGGGCCCTCAATGAGCAGTTCTTC
.,TRBJ1-1,.,TRBV9,CASSVDPLFTEAFF,TGTGCCAGCAGCGTAGATCCCCTCTTCACTGAAGCTTTCTTT
.,TRBJ1-2,.,TRBV29-1,CSVGRRGRHGYTF,TGCAGCGTTGGGCGGAGAGGGAGGCATGGCTACACCTTC
.,TRBJ2-7,.,TRBV2,CASSESDRAYEQYF,TGTGCCAGCAGTGAATCGGACAGAGCCTACGAGCAGTACTTC
.,TRBJ2-1,.,TRBV5-8,CASSTGSSYNEQFF,TGTGCCAGCAGTACAGGGAGCTCCTACAATGAGCAGTTCTTC
few,TRBJ1-6,TRBD1,TRBV5-4,CASGDRAYNSPLHF,TGTGCCAGCGGGGACAGGGCCTATAATTCACCCCTCCACTTT
.,TRBJ2-3,TRBD2,TRBV5-4,CASGGRGSDTQYF,TGTGCCAGCGGCGGGAGGGGGTCAGATACGCAGTATTTT